This T cell receptor beta chain was identified during a study of OX40 agonist ivuxolimab in advanced cancers. Study background: Subjects had a mean age of about 57 years, with a range of roughly 20 to 79; more than 75% were male. General observations from the study: Researchers did not determine the expanded peripheral T cells' antigen specificity.

V dropped 2 bases and J dropped 9; count of bases not matched to a gene: 13. In germline, CDR1 is SGHAT, CDR2 FQDESV (reference sequence). The length of the CDR3 is 15 residues. Concerning this clone itself: Its target is not known.

Sequencing was performed with immunoSEQ multiplex PCR; in TCRdb, only in-frame clones are kept and a portion is missing. In the table there are more than 50,000 clones, about 90% of which are singletons. Here the sequenced sample was CD4+ or CD8+ T cells sorted from blood, taken in a trial of the OX40 agonist ivuxolimab. The receptor was derived from an adult with an advanced solid tumor such as melanoma, head and neck, liver or kidney cancer. J is TRBJ2-7 and V is TRBV11-1; 7 bases are shared with TRBD2. The CDR3, as DNA: TGTGCCAGCAGCTTAAGTGACGGAGCGGGGACCGGGCAGTACTTC. Residues: CASSLSDGAGTGQYF.